This is a list of T cell receptor beta chains from one sample in a study of cytomegalovirus exposure and HLA in healthy donors. The assay was immunoSEQ multiplex PCR, and TCRdb's table has in-frame clones only and misses some. The sample spans roughly 120,000 clones; the ten largest clones claim around 2.9%. Material for sequencing was PBMCs. These TCRs come from a young man in good health and CMV-seronegative. Both conserved end residues are trimmed from each CDR3.

J gene: TRBJ2-7
V gene: TRBV28
CDR3 protein: ASSSPGQGPKQY

J gene: TRBJ2-2
V gene: TRBV7-7
CDR3 protein: ASSKELAGGTGELF

J gene: TRBJ2-7
V gene: TRBV5-4
CDR3 protein: ASSLGTSGSSYEQY

J gene: TRBJ1-4
V gene: TRBV6-1
CDR3 protein: ASSASGTTNEKLF

J gene: TRBJ2-1
V gene: TRBV14
CDR3 protein: ASSQDRRSEQF

J gene: TRBJ1-4
V gene: TRBV5-4
CDR3 protein: ASSTSGTANEKLF

J gene: TRBJ2-3
V gene: TRBV10-1
CDR3 protein: ASSDSAGPLRAADTQY

J gene: TRBJ2-3
V gene: TRBV6-6
CDR3 protein: ASSFPSGGSTDTQY

J gene: TRBJ2-3
V gene: TRBV15
CDR3 protein: ATSAQRTGLTDTQY

J gene: TRBJ2-1
V gene: TRBV6-5
CDR3 protein: ASRQGLNNEQF

J gene: TRBJ1-1
V gene: TRBV6-5
CDR3 protein: ASSYRGRVEAEAF

J gene: TRBJ2-6
V gene: TRBV27
CDR3 protein: ASSSYFSGANVLT

J gene: TRBJ1-1
V gene: TRBV7-9
CDR3 protein: ASSPGTVNTEAF

J gene: TRBJ1-6
V gene: TRBV4-2
CDR3 protein: ASSQGGGTGLH

J gene: TRBJ2-6
V gene: TRBV13
CDR3 protein: ASSLVKERPGANVLT

J gene: TRBJ2-1
V gene: TRBV7-2
CDR3 protein: ASSSLVTEQF

J gene: TRBJ2-7
V gene: TRBV15
CDR3 protein: ATSGQDYEQY

J gene: TRBJ2-7
V gene: TRBV28
CDR3 protein: ASTPSGSTYEQY

J gene: TRBJ2-1
V gene: TRBV7-9
CDR3 protein: ASSLVGDYNEQF

J gene: TRBJ2-5
V gene: TRBV5-1
CDR3 protein: ASSLNRSGVNQETQY

J gene: TRBJ1-2
V gene: TRBV4-2
CDR3 protein: ASSPGTGIANYGYT

J gene: TRBJ2-5
V gene: TRBV2
CDR3 protein: ASSGKRGETQY

J gene: TRBJ1-3
V gene: TRBV4-3
CDR3 protein: ASSPNRGSGNTIY

J gene: TRBJ1-2
V gene: TRBV30
CDR3 protein: AWSDGGTDGYT

J gene: NA
V gene: TRBV7-2
CDR3 protein: ASSYYRGQSYEQY

J gene: TRBJ1-1
V gene: TRBV5-1
CDR3 protein: ASSLGDRGHGTEAF

J gene: TRBJ2-2
V gene: TRBV5-1
CDR3 protein: ASGLDLAGELF

J gene: TRBJ2-6
V gene: TRBV6-1
CDR3 protein: ASSGQGEGANVLT

J gene: TRBJ1-1
V gene: TRBV27
CDR3 protein: ASSWTDMNTEAF

J gene: TRBJ1-1
V gene: TRBV5-1
CDR3 protein: ASSLGQGVYTEAF

J gene: TRBJ1-2
V gene: TRBV30
CDR3 protein: AWSSGIGYGYT

J gene: TRBJ2-1
V gene: TRBV30
CDR3 protein: AWSVRHVGLANYNEQF

J gene: TRBJ2-5
V gene: TRBV2
CDR3 protein: ASSENRETQY

J gene: TRBJ1-3
V gene: TRBV6-5
CDR3 protein: ASSLVSGNTIY

J gene: TRBJ2-2
V gene: TRBV7-2
CDR3 protein: ASSRRTSETGELF

J gene: TRBJ2-7
V gene: TRBV28
CDR3 protein: ASSSLTSDYEQY

J gene: TRBJ2-7
V gene: TRBV5-4
CDR3 protein: ASSSDRGSREQY

J gene: TRBJ2-1
V gene: TRBV2
CDR3 protein: ASSRLAGGNEQF

J gene: TRBJ1-5
V gene: TRBV5-1
CDR3 protein: ASSLDGSSQPQH